This T cell receptor beta chain was sequenced in a study of chemoradiotherapy in HPV16-positive cancers. The germline CDR1 and CDR2 sequences are KGHSH and LQKENI. The trim removed 3 bases at V and 9 bases at J, leaving 14 bases unmatched. The CDR3 spans 16 residues. The repertoire was sequenced with immunoSEQ multiplex PCR; TCRdb's copy has only in-frame clones and lacks some. The sample carries 30,000 to 35,000 clones, 80% recorded once. Broader study findings: In HPV16-positive patients, HPV-responsive T-cell expansion tracked better recurrence-free survival. Candidate HPV-specific clones and E7-related TCR motifs grew in tumor during treatment. Only a couple of HPV16-positive patients supplied the functional HPV-specificity definition.

Notes on this clone: The target antigen is unknown.

Samples were taken several times over chemoradiotherapy. This material consisted of blood, taken from a patient who underwent chemoradiotherapy. This receptor was taken from a human donor with HPV-associated anogenital cancer. This rearrangement joins TRBV18 to TRBJ2-1; 7 bases agree with TRBD2. CDR3 DNA sequence: TGTGCCAGCTCACCTTACGGGCGGGGAGGGAGGAGTGAGCAGTTCTTC. Amino acids: CASSPYGRGGRSEQFF.